The 22 T cell receptor beta chains in this list originate from one sample, sequenced in a study of T cell repertoires in cytomegalovirus infection. Each CDR3 protein gets one entry after TCRdb re-called the reads with MiXCR. The table includes about 69,000 distinct CDR3 sequences, around 28% detected once. Their antigens remain unidentified. The sequences come from CD8+ T cells from cultured PBMCs, collected from culture after CMV antigen stimulation. The receptors originated from a human donor in good health (CMV status not recorded). Some clones in this sample may be carry-over from other donors' samples.

The rearrangement links TRBV7-9 to TRBJ2-7; perhaps TRBD1 as D (6 bases). Trimming pared 1 base from V and 2 bases from J, leaving 18 bases between. The CDR3 consists of 17 residues. Germline CDR1 and CDR2: SEHNR and FQNEAQ (reference sequence). The CDR3 here is CASSLGTESTGTYEQYF. The CDR3 DNA reads as TGTGCCAGCAGCTTAGGCACTGAAAGTACAGGGACCTACGAGCAGTACTTC.

The rearrangement links TRBV6-6 to TRBJ2-2; D is undetermined. The CDR3 totals 15 residues. Deletions cut 1 base from V and 3 bases from J, with 9 bases between. Germline CDR1 MNHNY, CDR2 SVGAGI (reference sequence). The CDR3 DNA reads TGTGCCAGCAGTTACTTAGGCAGAGACACCGGGGAGCTGTTTTTT. Its protein is CASSYLGRDTGELFF.

This clonotype was picked up many times. The chain combines TRBV27 with TRBJ2-7, with D possibly matching TRBD1 (7 bases). This CDR3 contains 14 residues. Looked up from germline, CDR1 is MNHEY and CDR2 is SMNVEV (reference sequence). The V end was cut by 6 bases, the J end by 3 bases, with 15 bases between. The CDR3 nucleotides are TGTGCCAGCAGGCTTTCAGGGGGGTACTACGAGCAGTACTTC. Translated: CASRLSGGYYEQYF.

The table lists this clonotype with a few counts. The chain recombines TRBV6-2 or TRBV6-3 with TRBJ2-3; D is possibly TRBD1 (6 bases). Per the germline V gene, CDR1 is MNHEY and CDR2 is SVGEGT. The CDR3 has 15 amino acids. The ends were cut back, 8 bases at V and 5 bases at J, with 20 bases in the middle. DNA of the CDR3: TGTGCCAGCGTATTAAGGACAGTTGGGGGAGATACGCAGTATTTT. Encoded protein: CASVLRTVGGDTQYF.

The chain joins TRBV29-1 to TRBJ1-3; D unclear. The CDR3 extends over 14 amino acids. V lost 2 bases to trimming and J lost 0 bases, with 8 bases between them. In germline, CDR1 is SQVTM, CDR2 ANQGSEA. The CDR3 sequence: CSVESGLSGNTIYF. CDR3 DNA: TGCAGCGTTGAATCAGGCCTCTCTGGAAACACCATATATTTT.

This clonotype was found many times. This chain uses TRBV7-2 with TRBJ1-1; D unclear. CDR1 and CDR2 from the germline V gene are SGHTA and FQGNSA. The CDR3 runs to 14 residues. V was clipped by 3 bases and J by 3 bases, with 11 bases between them. CDR3 nucleotides: TGTGCCAGCAGCTTGGCCTCGGGATACACTGAAGCTTTCTTT. Protein sequence: CASSLASGYTEAFF.

This clonotype turned up a few times. The chain couples TRBV12-3 or TRBV12-4 to TRBJ2-3, with TRBD1 matching 10 bases. CDR3 length: 16 amino acids. The trim removed 5 bases at V and 4 bases at J, leaving 9 bases unmatched. In nucleotides, the CDR3 is TGTGCCAGCAGTCCAGCGACAGGGGGCTTATCAGATACGCAGTATTTT. It translates to CASSPATGGLSDTQYF.

This clonotype has a count of ten or more. The chain joins TRBV5-6 to TRBJ2-7, with D perhaps TRBD2 (6 bases). This CDR3 is 13 amino acids long. Trimming took off 1 base at V and 1 base at J, with 6 bases between the two ends. The germline CDR1 and CDR2 sequences are SGHDT and YYEEEE. CDR3 sequence reads: CASSLRGSYEQYF. Here the CDR3 DNA reads TGTGCCAGCAGCTTGCGGGGGTCCTACGAGCAGTACTTC.

This clonotype was picked up a small number of times. The chain has TRBV7-3 and TRBJ2-3, with D perhaps assigned TRBD1 or TRBD2 (5 bases each). V lost 5 bases to trimming and J lost 5 bases, with 23 bases between them. The CDR3 extends over 17 amino acids. CDR1 is SGHTA and CDR2 is FQGTGA in the germline V gene. For the CDR3, the DNA is TGTGCCAGCAGCCCCTACCCCTTGGGACCTGAGGGAGATACGCAGTATTTT. Encoded protein: CASSPYPLGPEGDTQYF.

The chain combines TRBV5-5 with TRBJ1-4; the match to TRBD1 covers 8 bases. Germline CDR1 SGHKS, CDR2 YYEKEE (reference sequence). This CDR3 has 14 residues. Trimming cost V 4 bases and J 7 bases; bases outside gene matches: 6. CDR3 amino acids: CASSVDRAGEKLFF. CDR3 coding DNA: TGTGCCAGCAGCGTGGACAGGGCTGGTGAAAAACTGTTTTTT.

This clonotype came up a few times. The rearrangement uses TRBV19 and TRBJ1-2, with a tentative D call TRBD1 (6 bases). CDR3 length: 16 amino acids. The germline V gene encodes CDR1 LNHDA and CDR2 SQIVND (reference sequence). Deletions cut 5 bases from V and 2 bases from J, with 18 bases between. This chain's CDR3 is CASSPSGASSNYGYTF. As DNA, the CDR3 is TGTGCCAGTAGTCCTTCGGGGGCTTCATCCAACTATGGCTACACCTTC. Filled out from reference TRBV19 and TRBJ1-2, the complete variable domain reads DGGITQSPKYLFRKEGQNVTLSCEQNLNHDAMYWYRQDPGQGLRLIYYSQIVNDFQKGDIAEGYSVSREKKESFPLTVTSAQKNPTAFYLCASSPSGASSNYGYTFGSGTRLTVV.

This clonotype was detected a few times. The rearrangement links TRBV27 to TRBJ2-5, with 7 bases lining up with TRBD2. V was pared by 2 bases and J by 6 bases, with 3 bases of the junction left unmatched. The CDR3 consists of 13 residues. Germline lookup yields CDR1 MNHEY and CDR2 SMNVEV (reference sequence). CDR3 amino acids: CASSLVGGKTQYF. Here the CDR3 DNA reads TGTGCCAGCAGTTTAGTCGGGGGGAAGACCCAGTACTTC.

This clonotype was detected only a few times. The chain couples TRBV7-9 to TRBJ2-1; no firm D call. In germline, CDR1 is SEHNR, CDR2 FQNEAQ (reference sequence). Trimming pared 1 base from V and 9 bases from J, leaving 16 bases between. This CDR3 comprises 15 residues. The CDR3 DNA follows: TGTGCCAGCAGCTTAGAAGGCACTGGCATCGGTGAGCAGTTCTTC. As protein: CASSLEGTGIGEQFF.

Only a few counts were recorded for this clonotype. The CDR3 bases are TGCGCCAGCAGCCAAGAAGTCGGGCGTGCTAGCGGTTACACAGATACGCAGTATTTT. Amino acids: CASSQEVGRASGYTDTQYF. The rearrangement links TRBV4-3 to TRBJ2-3; 7 nucleotides align to TRBD2. The CDR3 is 19 amino acids. From germline, CDR1 is LGHNA and CDR2 YSLEER. With 0 bases clipped from V and 2 bases from J, the junction kept 14 bases outside the gene matches.

This clonotype was seen only a few times. This chain links TRBV6-5 with TRBJ2-3; D is perhaps TRBD1 (5 bases). CDR1 MNHEY and CDR2 SVGAGI come from the germline V gene. The CDR3 extends over 17 amino acids. Trimming left V 4 bases short and J 0 bases short, with 17 bases between. CDR3 sequence: CASSFVGRQTSTDTQYF. CDR3 nucleotides: TGTGCCAGCAGTTTTGTGGGGCGGCAAACTAGCACAGATACGCAGTATTTT.

The chain is built from TRBV19 and TRBJ2-1; D remains ambiguous. V gave up 6 bases and J gave up 6 bases, with 12 bases separating them. Germline V CDR1 and CDR2: LNHDA, SQIVND (reference sequence). This CDR3 spans 13 amino acids. CDR3 bases: TGTGCCAGTAGAATTCCGACTCCCAATGAGCAGTTCTTC. This codes for CASRIPTPNEQFF.

This clonotype was recorded at least ten times. The gene calls are TRBV12-3 or TRBV12-4 and TRBJ1-6, with D maybe TRBD1 (5 bases). The CDR3 consists of 21 residues. Trimming removed 5 bases from V and 6 bases from J, with 32 bases in between. The CDR3 is CASSLRGIGAGKILVNSPLHF. Written as DNA, the CDR3 is TGTGCCAGCAGTCTAAGGGGTATCGGGGCAGGGAAGATTTTAGTTAATTCACCCCTCCACTTT.

This clonotype was detected ten times or more. The rearrangement joins TRBV7-7 to TRBJ1-6; possible D gene TRBD1, 5 bases. Trimming stripped 6 bases from V and 9 bases from J, with 12 bases between. The CDR3 runs 13 residues. The germline gives CDR1 SSHAT, CDR2 FNYEAQ (reference sequence). CDR3 region: CASSRGEGSPLHF. CDR3 DNA: TGTGCCAGCAGTAGAGGGGAAGGTTCACCCCTCCACTTT.

This clonotype was counted a few times. The chain joins TRBV7-2 to TRBJ2-5, with D possibly being TRBD1 (6 bases). The CDR3 has 15 amino acids. The V end lost 3 bases, the J end lost 4 bases, and 15 bases lay between the germline ends. The germline gives CDR1 SGHTA, CDR2 FQGNSA. CDR3 protein: CASSLITGIRETQYF. As DNA, the CDR3 is TGTGCCAGCAGCTTGATCACAGGGATCCGAGAGACCCAGTACTTC.

In its sample, this clonotype was seen a few times. The chain recombines TRBV29-1 with TRBJ2-7; D is perhaps TRBD1 or TRBD2 (5 bases each). CDR3 length: 12 residues. Germline V lookup: CDR1 SQVTM, CDR2 ANQGSEA. Trimming removed 0 bases from V and 6 bases from J, with 9 bases in between. CDR3 DNA: TGCAGCGTTGAAGATGTCGGGACCGAGCAGTACTTC. Its protein product is CSVEDVGTEQYF.

CDR3 residues: CASIRWGGDREAFF. CDR3 sequence (DNA): TGTGCCAGCATTCGGTGGGGTGGGGACAGGGAGGCTTTCTTT. The V call is TRBV28, the J call TRBJ1-1, with 9 bases that match TRBD1. CDR3 length equals 14 residues. CDR1 MDHEN and CDR2 SYDVKM come from the germline V gene. The ends lost 7 bases at V and 11 bases at J; junction bases unmatched: 14.

As to this clonotype: A read error may be the cause here, since a much bigger clone is one base away. The conserved phenylalanine or tryptophan is not found at the CDR3 terminus, so this likely reflects a read error. The CDR3 spells CASSQDSTGGNQPQHC. CDR3 coding DNA: TGTGCCAGCAGCCAAGATTCTACAGGGGGTAATCAGCCCCAGCATTGT. This chain uses TRBV3-1 with TRBJ1-5; 8 nucleotides align to TRBD1. Trimming took 0 bases from V and 4 from J; bases not matched to a gene: 5. CDR1 and CDR2 (germline): LGHDT, YNNKEL (reference sequence). CDR3 length equals 16 residues.